This T cell receptor beta chain appears in the sequencing data of a study of T cell responses to AZD1222 COVID-19 vaccine. Study-wide points: Spike was spanned by vaccine-associated CD4 TCRs, with dominance at 160-218 and 743-854. An increase in Spike-specific TCR breadth and depth was observed after two AZD1222 doses. Within unmutated variant regions lay the reported targets of nearly half of spike-specific TCRs. No day 14 peak samples; only post-peak repertoires were characterized.

Clones were sequenced by immunoSEQ multiplex PCR, and TCRdb holds only the in-frame ones, with some missing. The sample has 100,000 to 150,000 clones; around nine tenths are singletons. The CDR3 extends over 12 amino acids. The germline CDR1 and CDR2 sequences are MNHNS and SASEGT. This clone was counted between two and nine times. Its target is unknown. The junction differs from germline at one of its ends, possibly a read error. The chain uses TRBV6-1 and TRBJ2-7; D not resolved. The source is an adult in good health. The sequencing used peripheral blood, collected on day 0 of AZD1222 vaccination. The CDR3 reads CASREVLYEQYF. In nucleotides, the CDR3 is TGTGCCAGCAGGGAAGTATTATACGAGCAGTACTTC.